This T cell receptor beta chain was found in a study of Ad26.COV2.S vaccination and SARS-CoV-2 variants. The CDR3 extends over 16 amino acids. Looked up from germline, CDR1 is SGHTA and CDR2 is FQGNSA. With 5 bases clipped from V and 0 bases from J, the junction kept 4 bases outside the gene matches. The assay was immunoSEQ multiplex PCR, and TCRdb's table has in-frame clones only and misses some. The sample has a few hundred thousand clones, around 92% seen once. Treatment given: roughly 20 received Ad26.COV2.S at low or high dose, single or two shots; five or six received placebo; per-sample allocation not given. Repertoires come from day 63 after the first vaccine or placebo injection.

This chain connects TRBV7-2 to TRBJ2-3; 11 bases are shared with TRBD2. The clonotype was recovered from a person between 18 and 65 years old who received the Ad26.COV2.S COVID-19 vaccine or a placebo. The sample was peripheral blood, taken in a trial of Ad26.COV2.S vaccine versus placebo. The CDR3 loop reads CASSHRLAGSTDTQYF. The CDR3 DNA reads TGTGCCAGCAGCCATCGACTAGCGGGGAGCACAGATACGCAGTATTTT.